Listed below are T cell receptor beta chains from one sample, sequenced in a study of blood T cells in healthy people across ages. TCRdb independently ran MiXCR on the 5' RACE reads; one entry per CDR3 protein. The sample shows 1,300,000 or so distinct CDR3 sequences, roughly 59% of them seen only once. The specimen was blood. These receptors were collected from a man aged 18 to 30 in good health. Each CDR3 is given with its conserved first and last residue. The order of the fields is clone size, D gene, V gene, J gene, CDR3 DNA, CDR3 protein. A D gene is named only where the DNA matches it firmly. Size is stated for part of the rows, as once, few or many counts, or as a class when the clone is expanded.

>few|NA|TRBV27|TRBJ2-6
TGTGCCAGCAGCAAGGACAACTCGGGCGTCCTGACTTTC
CASSKDNSGVLTF
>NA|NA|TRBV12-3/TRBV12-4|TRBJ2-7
TGTGCCAGCAGTACCGGGACCCGCGAGCAGTACTTC
CASSTGTREQYF
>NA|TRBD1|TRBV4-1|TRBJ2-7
TGCGCCAGCAGCCAAGCCAGCAGACAGGGCTACGAGCAGTACTTC
CASSQASRQGYEQYF
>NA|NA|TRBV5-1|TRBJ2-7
TGCGCCAGCAGGGGGTACCGGGACACCGCGTTGGGCTACGAGCAGTACTTC
CASRGYRDTALGYEQYF
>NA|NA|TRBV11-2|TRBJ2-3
TGTGCCAGCACCGAAACCGGTGGGGGAACAGATACGCAGTATTTT
CASTETGGGTDTQYF
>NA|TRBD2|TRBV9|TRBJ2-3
TGTGCCAGTAAACCGGGACTAGGCACAGATACGCAGTATTTT
CASKPGLGTDTQYF
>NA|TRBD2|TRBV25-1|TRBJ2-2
TGTGCCAGCAGTGAATACGGAGCGGGAGGTGCCGGGGAGCTGTTTTTT
CASSEYGAGGAGELFF
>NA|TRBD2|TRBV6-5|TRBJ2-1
TGTGCCAGCAGAAGCGGGATCGCAGATGAGCAGTTCTTC
CASRSGIADEQFF
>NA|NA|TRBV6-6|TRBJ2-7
TGTGCCAGTAGTACAGGGAATTCGGGTTCCGAGCAGTACTTC
CASSTGNSGSEQYF
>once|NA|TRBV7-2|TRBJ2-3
TGTGCCAGCAGCTTACAGCTAGCGAGGTCCCCTTCCCGCACAGATACGCAGTATTTT
CASSLQLARSPSRTDTQYF
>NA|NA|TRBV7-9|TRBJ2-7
TGTGCCAGCAGCTTACGACCCAACTACGAGCAGTACTTC
CASSLRPNYEQYF
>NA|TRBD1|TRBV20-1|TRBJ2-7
TGCAGTGCTGGGGACAGGCCCCACGAGCAGTACTTC
CSAGDRPHEQYF
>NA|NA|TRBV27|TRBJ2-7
TGTGCCAGCAGTTTAATGGTGGCGGGCGAGCAGTACTTC
CASSLMVAGEQYF
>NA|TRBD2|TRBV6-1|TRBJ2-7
TGTGCCAGCAGTGAACTAAGGGAGGGCGGTTACGAGCAGTACTTC
CASSELREGGYEQYF
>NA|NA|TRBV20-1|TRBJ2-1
TGCAGTGCTAGAGTAATAGCTCCAGATGAGCAGTTCTTC
CSARVIAPDEQFF
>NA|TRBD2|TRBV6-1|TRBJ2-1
TGTGCCAGCAGTGGGCCGGGACTAGCGGGAGGGAGCTCCTACAATGAGCAGTTCTTC
CASSGPGLAGGSSYNEQFF
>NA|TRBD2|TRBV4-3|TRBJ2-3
TGCGCCAGCAGCCCTGGGACTAGCGGGGGGGCTCTCACAGATACGCAGTATTTT
CASSPGTSGGALTDTQYF
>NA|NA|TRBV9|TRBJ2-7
TGTGCCAGCAGCGTATCGCGGAAACCCTACGAGCAGTACTTC
CASSVSRKPYEQYF
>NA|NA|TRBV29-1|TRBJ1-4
TGCAGCGTCACTAGGGAGGGGACTAATGAAAAACTGTTTTTT
CSVTREGTNEKLFF
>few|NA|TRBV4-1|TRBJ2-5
TGCGCCAGCAGCCAAGGGAACAGACGTCAAGAGACCCAGTACTTC
CASSQGNRRQETQYF
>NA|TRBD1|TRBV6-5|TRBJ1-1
TGTGCCAGCAGTTTGTCGGGACAGGGGGTCTCTGAAGCTTTCTTT
CASSLSGQGVSEAFF
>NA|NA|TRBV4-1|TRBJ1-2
TGCGCCAGCAGCCCTCGCCAGGGATCGTATAACACCTTC
CASSPRQGSYNTF
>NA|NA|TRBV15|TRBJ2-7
TGTGCCACCAGCAGACCGTCCTCCTACGAGCAGTACTTC
CATSRPSSYEQYF
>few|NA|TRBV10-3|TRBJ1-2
TGTGCCATCAGTCAGGAAGGTGCTAACTATGGCTACACCTTC
CAISQEGANYGYTF
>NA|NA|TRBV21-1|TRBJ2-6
NA
CASSDWGSGANVLTF
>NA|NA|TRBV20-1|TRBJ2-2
TGCAGTGCTAGTCACAGCGTCATCGGGGAGCTGTTTTTT
CSASHSVIGELFF
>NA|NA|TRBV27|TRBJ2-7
TGTGCCAGCCGGCTGAGCGCAGGAGGATCCTACGAGCAGTACTTC
CASRLSAGGSYEQYF
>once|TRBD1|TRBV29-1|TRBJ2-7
TGCAGCGTTGAAGATGGACAGGGTGGATACGAGCAGTACTTC
CSVEDGQGGYEQYF
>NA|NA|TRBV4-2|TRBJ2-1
TGTGCCAGCAGCCAAGCCAACCCCGTTTCGGGTGAGCAGTTCTTC
CASSQANPVSGEQFF
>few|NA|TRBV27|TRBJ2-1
TGTGCCAGCGGCAGCGGTCTCTCCTACAATGAGCAGTTCTTC
CASGSGLSYNEQFF
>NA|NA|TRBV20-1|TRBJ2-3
TGCAGTGCTAGACTCCCCGACAGCACAGATACGCAGTATTTT
CSARLPDSTDTQYF
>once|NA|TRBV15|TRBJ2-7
TGTGCCACCAGCAGAGCTCCTGGACGGAATACCTACGAGCAGTACTTC
CATSRAPGRNTYEQYF
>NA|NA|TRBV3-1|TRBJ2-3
TGTGCCAGCAGCCAGTCAGGACCAGTGAGCACAGATACGCAGTATTTT
CASSQSGPVSTDTQYF
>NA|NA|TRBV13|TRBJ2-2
TGTGCCAGCAGCTTAGGACCTCTCACCGGGGAGCTGTTTTTT
CASSLGPLTGELFF
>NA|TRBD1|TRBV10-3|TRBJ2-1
TGTGCCATCAGTGGGGAGGACAGGGGCTCCTACAATGAGCAGTTCTTC
CAISGEDRGSYNEQFF
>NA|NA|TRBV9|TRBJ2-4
TGTGCCAGCAGCGTAGAACCAGGAGCAAACATTCAGTACTTC
CASSVEPGANIQYF
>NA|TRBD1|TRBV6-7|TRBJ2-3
TGTGCCAGCAGTTGCAAGACAGGGGGGCGGACAGATACGCAGTATTTT
CASSCKTGGRTDTQYF
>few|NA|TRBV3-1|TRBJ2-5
TGTGCCAGCAGCCGGAATGAACAATCGGAGACCCAGTACTTC
CASSRNEQSETQYF
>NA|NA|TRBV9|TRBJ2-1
TGTGCCAGCAGCGTAGTCGGGTCTGAGCAGTTCTTC
CASSVVGSEQFF
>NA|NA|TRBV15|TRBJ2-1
TGTGCCACCAGCAGAGACAGCTACAATGTGCAGTTCTTC
CATSRDSYNVQFF
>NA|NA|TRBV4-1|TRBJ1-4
TGCGCCAGCAGCCAAGTTCTTATGCCGGGAAGCAATGAAAAACTGTTTTTT
CASSQVLMPGSNEKLFF
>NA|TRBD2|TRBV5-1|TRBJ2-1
TGCGCCAGCAGCTCTAGACCGACTAGCGGGACTTACAATGAGCAGTTCTTC
CASSSRPTSGTYNEQFF
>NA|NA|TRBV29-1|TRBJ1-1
TGCAGCGTTGAACGTGGGGGGCTGCACACTGAAGCTTTCTTT
CSVERGGLHTEAFF
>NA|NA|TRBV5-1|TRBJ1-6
TGCGCCAGCAGCCCACTGGACTCCGGGGTGTATTCACCCCTCCACTTT
CASSPLDSGVYSPLHF
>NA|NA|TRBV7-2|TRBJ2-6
TGTGCCAGCAGCTTAATCGGGGGCGGTGCTGGGGCCAACGTCCTGACTTTC
CASSLIGGGAGANVLTF
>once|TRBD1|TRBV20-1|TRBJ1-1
TGCAGTGCTCAAGGACAGGGTTGGGCTTTCTTT
CSAQGQGWAFF
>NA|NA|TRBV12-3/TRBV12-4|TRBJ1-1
TGTGCCAGCAGTTTAAATACGGGCAGGTCAGAAGCTTTCTTT
CASSLNTGRSEAFF
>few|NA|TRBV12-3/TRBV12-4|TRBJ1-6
TGTGCCAGCAGTTACTCTATTTCACCCCTCCACTTT
CASSYSISPLHF
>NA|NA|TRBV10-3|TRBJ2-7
TGTGCCATCAGTGAGTCGGCCCACTACGAGCAGTACTTC
CAISESAHYEQYF
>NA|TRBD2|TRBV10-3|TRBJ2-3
TGTGCCATCAGCTCCGGACTAGCGGGACCGGGTACGCAGTATTTT
CAISSGLAGPGTQYF
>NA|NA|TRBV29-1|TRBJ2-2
TGCAGCGTTGATCGCACCGGGGAGCTGTTTTTT
CSVDRTGELFF
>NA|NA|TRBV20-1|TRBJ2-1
TGCAGTGCTAGTTGGGCTCAGAGTCCCTACAATGAGCAGTTCTTC
CSASWAQSPYNEQFF
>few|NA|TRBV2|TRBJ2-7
TGTGCCAGCACCCTTTTCTCCTACGAGCAGTACTTC
CASTLFSYEQYF
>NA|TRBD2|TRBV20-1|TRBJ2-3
TGCAGTGCTAAGACTAGCGGGGTTGATACGCAGTATTTT
CSAKTSGVDTQYF
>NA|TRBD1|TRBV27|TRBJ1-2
TGTGCCAGCAGTTTATCCTGGACAGGGGCCGTCTGGTATGGCTACACCTTC
CASSLSWTGAVWYGYTF
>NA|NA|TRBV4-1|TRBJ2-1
TGCGCCAGCAGATCGTTCGCTAGGCCTAACAATGAGCAGTTCTTC
CASRSFARPNNEQFF